This T cell receptor beta chain was obtained from a study of blood T cell repertoires in COVID-19. Across the study: Samples taken during acute and convalescent COVID-19 were collected in the United States, Italy and Spain. The analysed material was cDNA or gDNA that came from T cells, B-cell-depleted T cells, or PBMCs.

Trimming stripped 0 bases from V and 2 bases from J, with 10 bases between. This CDR3 has 15 residues. Germline-derived CDR1 and CDR2 are LGHNT and FRNRAP. Generated by immunoSEQ multiplex PCR, the TCRdb table keeps only in-frame clones and is missing some. The data show approximately 270,000 clones, approximately 90% seen once. A COVID-19 case had been met by exposed participants during the 2 weeks before study entry. Sequencing was performed on PBMCs or T cells enriched from blood (not recorded which). The V call is TRBV12-5, the J call TRBJ1-1; D gene uncertain. The receptor comes from a man aged 35 to 55 who had been exposed to COVID-19. In nucleotides, the CDR3 is TGTGCTAGTGGTTTGGTGGTTACGGGAAACACTGAAGCTTTCTTT. Its translation is CASGLVVTGNTEAFF.